These T cell receptor beta chains were read from a single sample in a study of Graves' ophthalmopathy and Graves' hyperthyroidism. One entry per CDR3 protein results from TCRdb running MiXCR on the multiplex PCR reads. The sample gives hundreds of thousands of distinct CDR3 sequences, 20% to 25% of which show up once; roughly 7.4% is in the top ten. Input material: peripheral blood. Receptors were obtained from a young woman with stable Graves' hyperthyroidism. Some clones in this sample may be carry-over from other donors' samples. CDR3s include the opening cysteine and the closing phenylalanine or tryptophan. The D gene is left open where the match is weak. The size field is filled for only some rows; it gives once, few, many or a size class.

>TRBD1|.|TRBV14|TRBJ2-5
CASSQVGRGWKTQYF
TGTGCCAGCAGCCAAGTGGGCAGGGGGTGGAAGACCCAGTACTTC
>TRBD1|.|TRBV11-2|TRBJ1-1
CASSLGQNTEASF
TGTGCCAGCAGCTTGGGACAGAACACTGAAGCTTCCTTT
>.|many|TRBV28|TRBJ1-2
CASTITWQGGGYTF
TGTGCCAGCACCATTACCTGGCAGGGAGGAGGCTACACCTTC
>TRBD1|many|TRBV30|TRBJ2-5
CAWSVDRVETQYF
TGTGCCTGGAGTGTAGACAGGGTGGAGACCCAGTACTTC
>TRBD1|.|TRBV27|TRBJ1-1
CASSATGRGTEAFF
TGTGCCAGCAGTGCGACAGGGAGGGGTACTGAAGCTTTCTTT
>TRBD1|.|TRBV4-2|TRBJ1-1
CASSTSPPTGVNTEAFF
TGTGCCAGCAGCACCTCACCGCCTACAGGGGTGAACACTGAAGCTTTCTTT
>.|.|TRBV25-1|TRBJ1-2
CASQLDFYGYTF
TGTGCCAGCCAGTTGGACTTCTATGGCTACACCTTC
>TRBD1|many|TRBV20-1|TRBJ1-5
CSARDNWGQGPTYSNQPQHF
TGCAGTGCTAGAGATAATTGGGGACAGGGGCCAACTTATAGCAATCAGCCCCAGCATTTT
>.|many|TRBV6-4|TRBJ2-6
CASRSTGSGANVLTF
TGTGCCAGCAGGAGCACAGGGTCTGGGGCCAACGTCCTGACTTTC
>TRBD1|many|TRBV20-1|TRBJ1-5
CSASPKGDRWQPQHF
TGCAGTGCTAGCCCTAAGGGGGACAGATGGCAGCCCCAGCATTTT
>.|.|TRBV20-1|TRBJ1-5
CSVRAVDQPQHF
TGCAGTGTTCGGGCAGTAGATCAGCCCCAGCATTTT
>.|many|TRBV18|TRBJ2-7
CASSLPGPTTHEQYF
TGTGCCAGCTCACTACCGGGTCCCACCACGCACGAGCAGTACTTC
>.|many|TRBV7-8|TRBJ2-7
CASSFTILAGRHEQYF
TGTGCCAGCAGCTTTACAATTTTGGCAGGGAGACACGAGCAGTACTTC
>.|few|TRBV4-1|TRBJ2-7
CASSQDGYRDEQYF
TGCGCCAGCAGCCAAGATGGTTACAGGGACGAGCAGTACTTC
>.|many|TRBV7-8|TRBJ1-3
CASSLGRQLSSGNTIYF
TGTGCCAGCAGCTTAGGCCGACAGTTGAGTTCTGGAAACACCATATATTTT
>TRBD1|many|TRBV2|TRBJ1-5
CASTGTGGGQPQHF
TGTGCCAGCACCGGGACAGGGGGTGGCCAGCCCCAGCATTTT
>.|.|TRBV4-1|TRBJ1-2
CASSRGYYGYTF
TGCGCCAGCAGCCGAGGATACTATGGCTACACCTTC
>.|many|TRBV20-1|TRBJ2-7
CSARPGSTYEQYF
TGCAGTGCTCGCCCGGGGTCTACCTACGAGCAGTACTTC
>.|.|TRBV20-1|TRBJ2-2
CSARSGSTGELFF
TGCAGTGCCCGTTCGGGGAGCACCGGGGAGCTGTTTTTT
>.|many|TRBV6-5|TRBJ1-1
CASSYSPLNTEAFF
TGTGCCAGCAGTTACTCTCCGTTGAACACTGAAGCTTTCTTT
>TRBD1|many|TRBV2|TRBJ2-7
CATDRGRLEQYF
TGTGCCACCGACAGGGGCCGTCTCGAGCAGTACTTC
>TRBD2|.|TRBV6-1|TRBJ2-5
CASSDTITGTSEETQYF
TGTGCCAGCAGTGATACTATAACCGGGACTAGCGAGGAGACCCAGTACTTC
>.|few|TRBV5-1|TRBJ1-4
CASSLATGGRATNEKLFF
TGCGCCAGCAGCTTGGCCACGGGTGGGAGAGCAACTAATGAAAAACTGTTTTTT
>.|.|TRBV11-2|TRBJ2-7
CASSPGPLFDYEQYF
TGTGCCAGCAGCCCCGGCCCCCTTTTCGACTACGAGCAGTACTTC
>.|many|TRBV6-1|TRBJ1-1
CASSPTRTDTEAFF
TGTGCCAGCAGTCCCACCAGGACCGACACTGAAGCTTTCTTT
>.|.|TRBV11-2|TRBJ1-1
CASSLGGVKAFF
TGTGCCAGCAGCCTCGGGGGGGTGAAAGCTTTCTTT
>.|many|TRBV12-3/TRBV12-4|TRBJ1-1
CASSLDQNTEAFF
TGTGCCAGCAGTTTAGACCAGAACACTGAAGCTTTCTTT
>.|few|TRBV15|TRBJ2-4
CATSIASLIKNIKYF
TGTGCCACCAGCATAGCCAGCCTTATCAAAAACATTAAGTACTTC
>.|.|TRBV6-2/TRBV6-3|TRBJ1-5
CASSYGAAGDQPQHF
TGTGCCAGCAGTTACGGGGCGGCAGGGGATCAGCCCCAGCATTTT
>.|many|TRBV13|TRBJ2-5
CASSHGLVREETQYF
TGTGCCAGCAGCCACGGCCTGGTGCGAGAAGAGACCCAGTACTTC
>.|.|TRBV28|TRBJ2-4
CASSRAHNTHNIQYF
TGTGCCAGCAGCCGGGCCCACAACACTCACAACATTCAGTACTTC
>.|few|TRBV6-2/TRBV6-3|TRBJ2-2
CASSNWEQTGELFF
TGTGCCAGCAGTAACTGGGAACAGACCGGGGAGCTGTTTTTT
>.|.|TRBV6-9|TRBJ1-3
CASSLDPSERQASGNTIYF
TGTGCCAGCAGTCTTGACCCTTCGGAGCGACAGGCCTCAGGAAACACCATATATTTT
>.|many|TRBV2|TRBJ1-1
CASSEQLTNTEAFF
TGTGCCAGCAGCGAACAGTTGACGAACACTGAAGCTTTCTTT
>.|.|TRBV12-3/TRBV12-4|TRBJ2-7
CASSLVQTYDQYF
TGTGCCAGCAGTTTAGTGCAGACTTACGATCAGTACTTC
>.|few|TRBV5-1|TRBJ2-5
CASSLGLNGETQYF
TGCGCCAGCAGCTTGGGTTTGAATGGGGAGACCCAGTACTTC
>.|.|TRBV6-1|TRBJ2-3
CASGADTQYF
TGTGCCTCAGGCGCAGATACGCAGTATTTT
>.|.|TRBV27|TRBJ1-1
CASSFAGRDTEAFF
TGTGCCAGCAGTTTTGCGGGGAGGGATACTGAAGCTTTCTTT
>.|many|TRBV9|TRBJ2-5
CASSTDSLQETQYF
TGTGCCAGCAGCACGGACAGCCTCCAAGAGACCCAGTACTTC
>TRBD1|many|TRBV20-1|TRBJ1-5
CSAQVGGTGLQPQHF
TGCAGTGCTCAAGTGGGCGGGACAGGGCTTCAGCCCCAGCATTTT
>.|medium-sized|TRBV12-3/TRBV12-4|TRBJ2-5
CASSLPSGQGGETQYF
TGTGCCAGCAGTTTGCCCTCCGGACAGGGAGGGGAGACCCAGTACTTC
>.|many|TRBV6-5|TRBJ2-2
CASSNLGGMGIGELFF
TGTGCCAGCAGTAATCTAGGCGGGATGGGCATCGGGGAGCTGTTTTTT
>TRBD1|many|TRBV12-3/TRBV12-4|TRBJ1-1
CASSFDRGSDKAFF
TGTGCCAGCAGTTTCGACAGGGGCAGCGACAAGGCTTTCTTT
>.|many|TRBV7-3|TRBJ1-2
CASRKPQGIVYGYTF
TGTGCCAGCAGGAAACCCCAGGGGATTGTCTATGGCTACACCTTC
>TRBD1|few|TRBV30|TRBJ1-1
CAWSVLGQGTEAFF
TGTGCCTGGAGTGTATTGGGACAGGGTACTGAAGCTTTCTTT
>.|once|TRBV29-1|TRBJ1-2
CSYRDGYGYTF
TGCAGCTACCGGGACGGCTATGGCTACACCTTC
>.|.|TRBV6-5|TRBJ1-6
CASSYSTVGSYNSPLHF
TGTGCCAGCAGTTACTCGACAGTGGGCTCCTATAATTCACCCCTCCACTTT
>.|.|TRBV5-1|TRBJ1-1
CASSSAEGYNTEAFF
TGCGCCAGCAGCTCGGCCGAAGGTTACAACACTGAAGCTTTCTTT